This T cell receptor beta chain is from a study of Ad26.COV2.S vaccination and SARS-CoV-2 variants (dated by TCRdb to the early 2020s). The study in broad terms: Vaccine-arm donors were drawn from COV1001, a multicentre, randomized, double-blind, placebo-controlled phase I-IIa trial of Ad26.COV2.S in healthy adults. Participants in the trial were split at random into five groups of five each, receiving low-dose or high-dose Ad26.COV2.S once or twice, or else placebo on both occasions. The TCR-sequenced set comprised approximately 32 samples: some 19 Ad26.COV2.S vaccine recipients, 5 placebo recipients and 8 SARS-CoV-2 convalescent individuals. TCRbeta repertoire sequencing was used to assess the specificity and breadth of SARS-CoV-2-reactive T cell receptors after Ad26.COV2.S vaccination. Dosing of Ad26.COV2.S was intramuscular, at either 5x10^10 or 1x10^11 viral particles, delivered as one shot or as two shots spaced 56 days apart. Throughout the experiments and outcome assessment, investigators stayed blinded to trial group allocation. Results and caveats for the whole study, not just this receptor: Comparable non-spike TCR breadth was observed between vaccine and placebo recipients, consistent with only spike being contained in the vaccine. Spike-specific TCR breadth was higher in Ad26.COV2.S recipients than in placebo recipients (P = 0.0014). The study lacked the statistical power to compare responses across vaccine doses or regimens. It was noted by the authors that total T cell responses may have been underestimated by the TCR breadth and depth analyses. After vaccination, substantial breadth of spike-specific CD8+ and CD4+ T cell responses was reported.

V and J lose 4 bases and 0 bases, and a span of 11 bases separates them. The CDR3 spans 15 residues, from the cysteine through the phenylalanine. Only the CDR3 DNA stays, 45 bases, in frame from base 1. CDR1 is given as SGHRS and CDR2 as YFSETQ, both from the germline V gene. The treatment or condition label for this specimen denotes: about 20 received Ad26.COV2.S at low or high dose, single or two shots; about 5 received placebo; per-sample allocation not given. For vaccine and placebo recipients, repertoires were sequenced using samples collected on day 63 after the first injection. Between 29 July and 7 August 2020, Cohort 1b enrolled about 27 adults aged 18-55 years at one site in Boston, USA. Ad26.COV2.S was a replication-incompetent adenovirus type 26 vector that expressed a prefusion-stabilized SARS-CoV-2 spike protein derived from the original Wuhan strain. Comment on this clone: The clone's antigen remains unknown. The sample holds no much larger clone one base away, and base qualities are not on file.

The immunoSEQ Assay was the method used to sequence TCRbeta CDR3 regions. After extraction, genomic DNA underwent amplification by bias-controlled multiplex PCR, followed by high-throughput sequencing. In the source study's methods: To quantify the absolute abundance of every unique TCRbeta CDR3 region, sequences were collapsed and filtered. T cell fraction was estimated by normalizing TCRbeta template counts to usable DNA, which was measured by amplifying reference genes present in all nucleated cells. Repertoire TCRs were annotated as SARS-CoV-2-specific by exact matching of V gene, CDR3 amino acid sequence and J gene to a known reactive TCR set. The reference SARS-CoV-2 TCR set was obtained from MIRA and was filtered for enrichment in COVID-19-positive ImmuneCODE repertoires, whereby public or cross-reactive TCRs were removed. Based on the MIRA antigens, annotated TCRs were further analysed at the level of specific ORF or position within ORF. Depth was the summed frequency of annotated unique rearrangements, while breadth was defined as annotated unique rearrangements over total unique productive rearrangements. TCR breadth was compared between groups using two-sided Wilcoxon rank-sum tests. Sourced from immuneACCESS, this table was stored by TCRdb with only in-frame sequences that have V and J called. A share of the clones is absent; for the studies checked, an unresolved V gene accounts for under half, and the remainder has no known explanation. V and J calls and clone size are copied from that table; D and trimming were computed from the DNA. For this sample there are about 350,000 clones; 75% to 90% appear just once. The leading ten clones occupy 5% of the sample.

The receptor chain draws on TRBV5-1 and TRBJ2-1; matching of 6 bases hints at TRBD2 as the D gene. This sequence was found in a person aged 18-65 years who received the Ad26.COV2.S COVID-19 vaccine or a placebo. Source: peripheral blood, taken in a trial of Ad26.COV2.S vaccine versus placebo. The CDR3 in this case is CASSVSGGSYNEQFF. The nucleotides read TGCGCCAGCAGCGTTAGCGGCGGCTCCTACAATGAGCAGTTCTTC. The CDR3, completed at both ends by the reference TRBV5-1 and TRBJ2-1 genes, gives the full variable domain KAGVTQTPRYLIKTRGQQVTLSCSPISGHRSVSWYQQTPGQGLQFLFEYFSETQRNKGNFPGRFSGRQFSNSRSEMNVSTLELGDSALYLCASSVSGGSYNEQFFGPGTRLTVL.